Listed below are T cell receptor beta chains from one sample, sequenced in a study of Tregs in tolerant kidney transplant recipients. Generated by immunoSEQ multiplex PCR, the TCRdb table keeps only in-frame clones and is missing some. The sample has 20,000 to 25,000 clones, approximately 81% seen once. Sequencing was performed on CD8+ T cells from blood (PBMCs), taken 6 months after the transplant. The source is a human patient who received a combined kidney and bone marrow transplant. A subset of T cells may come from the graft donor. CDR3s include the opening cysteine and the closing phenylalanine or tryptophan. D genes are given only for firm matches. Where a row states a size, it is once, few, many or the class of an expanded clone; other rows omit it.

>NA|TRBJ2-4|NA|14|TRBV7-3
TGTGCCAGCAGCCCCGGTACCTTACGGAACATTCAGTACTTC
CASSPGTLRNIQYF
>NA|TRBJ1-2|few|14|TRBV14
TGTGCCAGCAGCGTAGGCGGAGGAGAGTATGGCTACACCTTC
CASSVGGGEYGYTF
>TRBD1|TRBJ2-4|NA|19|TRBV4-1
TGCGCCAGCAGCCATAAGTATGGGACAGAGTCGTATGCCAAAAACATTCAGTACTTC
CASSHKYGTESYAKNIQYF
>NA|TRBJ1-1|once|15|TRBV4-1
TGCGCCAGCAGCCAAGATAGAGGAGTGAACACTGAAGCTTTCTTT
CASSQDRGVNTEAFF
>NA|TRBJ2-7|NA|15|TRBV6-1
TGTGCCAGCAGTGAAGCTTGGGGGGTAAGCTACGAGCAGTACTTC
CASSEAWGVSYEQYF
>NA|TRBJ1-2|NA|16|TRBV9
TGTGCCAGCAGCGTAGGCCAGGGGTCCCTAGAAAGGGGCTACACCTTC
CASSVGQGSLERGYTF
>NA|TRBJ2-1|NA|16|TRBV27
TGTGCCAGCAGTTCCCCATTAAGGGCGGGTAGCAATGAGCAGTTCTTC
CASSSPLRAGSNEQFF
>NA|TRBJ1-2|NA|14|TRBV19
TGTGCCAGTACCTCTTTATCGGGGGGGCCCGGCTACACCTTC
CASTSLSGGPGYTF
>TRBD2|TRBJ2-3|NA|13|TRBV9
TGTGCCAGCATGGGACTAGCGACAGATACGCAGTATTTT
CASMGLATDTQYF
>TRBD1|TRBJ1-2|NA|13|TRBV6-1
TGTGCCAGCAGCAGAACAGGGGGGGATGGCTACACCTTC
CASSRTGGDGYTF
>TRBD1|TRBJ1-3|NA|16|TRBV5-6
TGTGCCAGCAGCCCCGGACAGGGGGCTTTTGGAAACACCATATATTTT
CASSPGQGAFGNTIYF
>TRBD1|TRBJ2-7|NA|15|TRBV28
TGTGCCAGCAGTTTCGTACAGGGGGATCCCTACGAGCAGTACTTC
CASSFVQGDPYEQYF
>NA|TRBJ2-7|NA|13|TRBV11-1
TGTGCCAGCAGCTTAGTTGTGGGGCGCGAGCAGTACTTC
CASSLVVGREQYF
>NA|TRBJ2-1|NA|14|TRBV30
TGTGCCTGGGTAGGGGGAAGCTCCTACAATGAGCAGTTCTTC
CAWVGGSSYNEQFF
>TRBD2|TRBJ2-1|NA|18|TRBV11-2
TGTGCCAGCAGCTTAGAGGGACTAGCGGGAGGTTTGTACAATGAGCAGTTCTTC
CASSLEGLAGGLYNEQFF
>NA|TRBJ1-3|few|16|TRBV27
TGTGCCAGCAGTTTATCAAGAGGTACCTCTGGAAACACCATATATTTT
CASSLSRGTSGNTIYF
>NA|TRBJ1-1|NA|13|TRBV5-5
TGTGCCAGCAGCGTCGGGTGGAACACTGAAGCTTTCTTT
CASSVGWNTEAFF
>TRBD2|TRBJ2-5|NA|15|TRBV13
TGTGCCAGCAGCTTCCGGACTAGTGGGAGAGAGACCCAGTACTTC
CASSFRTSGRETQYF
>TRBD1|TRBJ2-7|NA|15|TRBV2
TGTGCCAGCAGTGAGACGGGACAGGGCTCCTACGAGCAGTACTTC
CASSETGQGSYEQYF
>NA|TRBJ2-7|NA|15|TRBV4-1
TGCGCCAGCAGCCAAGTGACCGGGACACTCTACGAGCAGTACTTC
CASSQVTGTLYEQYF
>TRBD2|TRBJ2-7|NA|16|TRBV2
TGTGCCAGCAGGGCCCCTGGGACTAGCGGTTCCTACGAGCAGTACTTC
CASRAPGTSGSYEQYF
>TRBD2|TRBJ2-1|NA|15|TRBV4-2
TGTGCCAGCAGCCAAGCCGGGACTAGCGGGAGAGGGGAGTTCTTC
CASSQAGTSGRGEFF
>TRBD2|TRBJ2-3|NA|17|TRBV10-3
TGTGCCATCAATGGGGGAATAGCGGGGGGGAGCACAGATACGCAGTATTTT
CAINGGIAGGSTDTQYF
>TRBD2|TRBJ2-1|medium-sized|21|TRBV9
TGTGCCAGCAGCGTAGGGGTAGGGGGACCGATGGGACTAGTCCACGGGGGTGAGCAGTTCTTC
CASSVGVGGPMGLVHGGEQFF
>NA|TRBJ2-2|many|14|TRBV4-2
TGTGCCAGCAGCCCAATAGGGGTTACCGGGGAGCTGTTTTTT
CASSPIGVTGELFF
>TRBD1|TRBJ1-6|NA|12|TRBV5-1
TGCGCCAGCAGCTTGGAGGGACAGGGCCTACACTTT
CASSLEGQGLHF
>TRBD1|TRBJ1-1|few|15|TRBV19
TGTGCCAGCAGCTTGAGACCTATAGGACAGGGTGAAGCTTTCTTT
CASSLRPIGQGEAFF
>TRBD2|TRBJ2-3|NA|20|TRBV9
TGTGCCAGCAGCTATATCGGACTAGCGGGAGAGGAAGCCAGCACAGATACGCAGTATTTT
CASSYIGLAGEEASTDTQYF
>TRBD1|TRBJ2-1|NA|15|TRBV11-2
TGTGCCAGCAGCTTCGGACAGGGAGTCCTCAATGAGCAGTTCTTC
CASSFGQGVLNEQFF
>NA|TRBJ1-2|NA|13|TRBV4-3
TGCGCCAGCAGCCCTATAGAGGGCTATGGCTACACCTTC
CASSPIEGYGYTF
>TRBD2|TRBJ2-7|NA|13|TRBV9
TGTGCCAGCAGCCAAGGGCGGGAGGACGAGCAGTACTTC
CASSQGREDEQYF
>NA|TRBJ2-5|once|11|TRBV27
TGTGCCAGCAGTGAAGGGCGGGCCCAGTACTTC
CASSEGRAQYF
>TRBD1|TRBJ2-3|NA|16|TRBV7-9
TGTGCCAGCAGGCCAATTCAGGGGGATGGCACAGATACGCAGTATTTT
CASRPIQGDGTDTQYF
>NA|TRBJ1-4|NA|15|TRBV28
TGTGCCAGCAGTTTAGGGGCAGATATATATGAAAAACTGTTTTTT
CASSLGADIYEKLFF
>NA|TRBJ1-4|NA|15|TRBV6-4
TGTGCCAGCAGCGGGACTGCTGCAGCGGGTGAAAAACTGTTTTTT
CASSGTAAAGEKLFF
>NA|TRBJ1-4|NA|14|TRBV4-3
TGCGCCAGCAGCCCGGACAGAGGTAATGAAAAACTGTTTTTT
CASSPDRGNEKLFF
>NA|TRBJ2-3|NA|16|TRBV5-4
TGTGCCAGCAGCTTGGGACTAGAGGAAATCCGAGATACGCAGTATTTT
CASSLGLEEIRDTQYF
>TRBD1|TRBJ1-3|NA|15|TRBV7-9
TGTGCCAGCAGCTCCAATGACAGGGCTGGAAACACCATATATTTT
CASSSNDRAGNTIYF
>TRBD1|TRBJ1-1|NA|15|TRBV19
TGTGCCAGTAGTATCGGGACAGCTAGCAACACTGAAGCTTTCTTT
CASSIGTASNTEAFF
>NA|TRBJ2-1|few|14|TRBV7-9
TGTGCCAGCAGCTCAGGGACATACTACAATGAGCAGTTCTTC
CASSSGTYYNEQFF
>NA|TRBJ1-2|NA|14|TRBV7-2
TGTGCCAGCAGCTTGGCCTTGACACCCTATGGCTACACCTTC
CASSLALTPYGYTF
>TRBD2|TRBJ2-2|NA|16|TRBV4-1
TGCGCCAGCAGCCAAGACTCGCGGGGGGGCTCCGGGGAGCTGTTTTTT
CASSQDSRGGSGELFF